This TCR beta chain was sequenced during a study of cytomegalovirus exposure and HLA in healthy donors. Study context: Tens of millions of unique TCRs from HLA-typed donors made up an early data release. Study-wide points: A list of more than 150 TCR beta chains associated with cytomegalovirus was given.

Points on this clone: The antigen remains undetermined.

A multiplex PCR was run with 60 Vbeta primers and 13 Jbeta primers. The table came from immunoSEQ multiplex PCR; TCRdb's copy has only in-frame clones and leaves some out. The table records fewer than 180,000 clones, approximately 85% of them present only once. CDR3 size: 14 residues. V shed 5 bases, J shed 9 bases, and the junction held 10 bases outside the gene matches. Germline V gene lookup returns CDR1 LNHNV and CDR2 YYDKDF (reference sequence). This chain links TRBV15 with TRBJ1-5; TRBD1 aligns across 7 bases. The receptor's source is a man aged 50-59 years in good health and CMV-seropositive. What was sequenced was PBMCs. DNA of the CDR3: TGTGCCACCAGCCGAAGACAGGGTGCCGGGCCCCAGCATTTT. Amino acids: CATSRRQGAGPQHF.